These T cell receptor beta chains were read from a single sample in a study of graft-versus-host responses after intestinal transplantation. Their antigens are not known. Here immunoSEQ multiplex PCR was the method, and the copy in TCRdb shows in-frame clones only, minus some. The profile shows 28,000 or so clones, about 80% of them singletons. Sequenced here: unstimulated CD8+ T cells sorted from spleen or lymph node cells, sampled before intestinal transplant. These receptors were collected from a human donor who received an intestinal transplant. CDR3s include the opening cysteine and the closing phenylalanine or tryptophan. D genes are given only for firm matches. Where a row states a size, it is once, few, many or the class of an expanded clone; other rows omit it.

V gene: TRBV5-8; D gene: NA; J gene: TRBJ1-4; clone size: NA; CDR3 protein: CASRPGATNEKLFF; CDR3 DNA: TGTGCCAGCAGGCCAGGGGCGACTAATGAAAAACTGTTTTTT
V gene: TRBV27; D gene: NA; J gene: TRBJ2-7; clone size: NA; CDR3 protein: CASSGLSYEQYF; CDR3 DNA: TGTGCCAGCTCGGGACTTTCCTACGAGCAGTACTTC
V gene: TRBV11-2; D gene: NA; J gene: TRBJ2-1; clone size: NA; CDR3 protein: CASRYTANNEQFF; CDR3 DNA: TGTGCCAGCAGATACACAGCCAACAATGAGCAGTTCTTC
V gene: TRBV5-1; D gene: NA; J gene: TRBJ2-7; clone size: NA; CDR3 protein: CASSFNPEASYEQYF; CDR3 DNA: TGCGCCAGCAGCTTCAACCCGGAGGCGTCCTACGAGCAGTACTTC
V gene: TRBV7-6; D gene: NA; J gene: TRBJ2-3; clone size: NA; CDR3 protein: CASSLLQRFTDTQYF; CDR3 DNA: TGTGCCAGCAGCTTACTGCAGCGGTTCACAGATACGCAGTATTTT
V gene: TRBV10-1; D gene: NA; J gene: TRBJ2-2; clone size: few; CDR3 protein: CASSDRGGGELFF; CDR3 DNA: TGCGCCAGCAGTGACAGGGGCGGCGGGGAGCTGTTTTTT
V gene: TRBV7-9; D gene: NA; J gene: TRBJ1-3; clone size: NA; CDR3 protein: CASTTGGSGNTIYF; CDR3 DNA: TGTGCCAGCACTACCGGGGGCTCTGGAAACACCATATATTTT
V gene: TRBV7-6; D gene: NA; J gene: TRBJ2-3; clone size: NA; CDR3 protein: CASSWGGTSTDTQYF; CDR3 DNA: TGTGCCAGCAGCTGGGGCGGAACTAGCACAGATACGCAGTATTTT
V gene: TRBV15; D gene: NA; J gene: TRBJ2-5; clone size: NA; CDR3 protein: CATSRERGETQYF; CDR3 DNA: TGTGCCACCAGCAGAGAAAGGGGGGAGACCCAGTACTTC
V gene: TRBV4-1; D gene: TRBD2; J gene: TRBJ2-7; clone size: medium-sized; CDR3 protein: CASSQVLAVSYEQYF; CDR3 DNA: TGCGCCAGCAGCCAAGTACTAGCGGTTTCCTACGAGCAGTACTTC
V gene: TRBV6-6; D gene: NA; J gene: TRBJ2-7; clone size: NA; CDR3 protein: CASTYSRGAVAYEQYF; CDR3 DNA: TGTGCCAGCACCTACTCACGGGGGGCGGTGGCTTACGAGCAGTACTTC
V gene: TRBV4-2; D gene: NA; J gene: TRBJ2-1; clone size: NA; CDR3 protein: CASSQRRGNEQFF; CDR3 DNA: TGTGCCAGCAGCCAAAGAAGGGGGAACGAGCAGTTCTTC
V gene: TRBV7-9; D gene: NA; J gene: TRBJ1-3; clone size: NA; CDR3 protein: CASSYPGAANTIYF; CDR3 DNA: TGTGCCAGCAGCTACCCTGGGGCGGCCAACACCATATATTTT
V gene: TRBV5-1; D gene: NA; J gene: TRBJ2-7; clone size: NA; CDR3 protein: CASSPHWGESHEQYF; CDR3 DNA: TGCGCCAGCAGCCCGCACTGGGGCGAAAGCCACGAGCAGTACTTC
V gene: TRBV6-1; D gene: TRBD1; J gene: TRBJ1-2; clone size: once; CDR3 protein: CASSGALWTGGGYGYTF; CDR3 DNA: TGTGCCAGCAGTGGGGCCCTATGGACAGGGGGCGGCTATGGCTACACCTTC
V gene: TRBV5-4; D gene: NA; J gene: TRBJ2-2; clone size: NA; CDR3 protein: CASRAGSGELFF; CDR3 DNA: TGTGCCAGCAGGGCGGGGAGTGGGGAGCTGTTTTTT
V gene: TRBV7-8; D gene: TRBD1; J gene: TRBJ2-1; clone size: NA; CDR3 protein: CASSLASHDRAHPASSYNEQFF; CDR3 DNA: TGTGCCAGCAGCTTAGCGTCCCACGACAGGGCGCACCCAGCGAGTTCCTACAATGAGCAGTTCTTC
V gene: TRBV5-4; D gene: NA; J gene: TRBJ2-1; clone size: NA; CDR3 protein: CASTSTRASPYNEQFF; CDR3 DNA: TGTGCCAGCACCTCGACCCGGGCTAGCCCCTACAATGAGCAGTTCTTC
V gene: TRBV27; D gene: TRBD2; J gene: TRBJ2-1; clone size: NA; CDR3 protein: CASSQGLVDNEQFF; CDR3 DNA: TGTGCCAGCAGCCAGGGACTAGTAGACAATGAGCAGTTCTTC
V gene: TRBV4-1; D gene: NA; J gene: TRBJ1-4; clone size: NA; CDR3 protein: CASSPREVATNEKLFF; CDR3 DNA: TGCGCCAGCAGCCCCAGGGAGGTTGCAACTAATGAAAAACTGTTTTTT
V gene: TRBV27; D gene: NA; J gene: TRBJ2-1; clone size: NA; CDR3 protein: CASSPRPLGTSYNEQFF; CDR3 DNA: TGTGCCAGCAGTCCTCGCCCCTTAGGGACATCCTACAATGAGCAGTTCTTC
V gene: TRBV10-3; D gene: TRBD2; J gene: TRBJ2-7; clone size: NA; CDR3 protein: CAISEPGLAGGAYEQYF; CDR3 DNA: TGTGCCATCAGTGAGCCCGGACTAGCGGGGGGGGCCTACGAGCAGTACTTC
V gene: TRBV19; D gene: NA; J gene: TRBJ1-5; clone size: NA; CDR3 protein: CASSPGLSQPQHF; CDR3 DNA: TGTGCCAGTAGCCCAGGGCTTAGTCAGCCCCAGCATTTT
V gene: TRBV5-3; D gene: TRBD2; J gene: TRBJ2-7; clone size: NA; CDR3 protein: CARSLEERGRATYEQYF; CDR3 DNA: TGTGCCAGAAGCTTGGAGGAGCGGGGGAGGGCTACTTACGAGCAGTACTTC